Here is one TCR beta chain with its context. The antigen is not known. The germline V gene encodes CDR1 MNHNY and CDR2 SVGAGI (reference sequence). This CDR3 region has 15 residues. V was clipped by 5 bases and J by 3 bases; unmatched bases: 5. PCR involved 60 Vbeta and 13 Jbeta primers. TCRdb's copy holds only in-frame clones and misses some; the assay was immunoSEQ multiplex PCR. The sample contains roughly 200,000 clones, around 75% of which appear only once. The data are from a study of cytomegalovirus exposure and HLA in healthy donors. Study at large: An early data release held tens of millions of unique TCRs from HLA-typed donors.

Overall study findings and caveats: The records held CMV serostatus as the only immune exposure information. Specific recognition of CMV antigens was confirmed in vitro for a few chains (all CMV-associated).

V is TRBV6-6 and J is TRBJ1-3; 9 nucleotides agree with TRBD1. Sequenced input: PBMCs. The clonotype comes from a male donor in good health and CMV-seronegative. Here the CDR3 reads CASSLQGANGNTIYF. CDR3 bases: TGTGCCAGCAGTCTACAGGGGGCAAATGGAAACACCATATATTTT.